One sample yielded the 31 T cell receptor beta chains listed below, sequenced in a study of Ad26.COV2.S vaccination and SARS-CoV-2 variants. Method: immunoSEQ multiplex PCR; TCRdb's copy keeps in-frame clones and lacks some. The sample carries 150,000 to 200,000 clones, around 85% recorded once. This specimen was peripheral blood, taken after recovery from COVID-19. Source of these receptors: a human donor who had recovered from COVID-19.

The chain links TRBV7-3 to TRBJ1-6, with 7 bases identical to TRBD1. CDR3 size: 13 residues. CDR1 is SGHTA, CDR2 FQGTGA, per germline. The trim removed 5 bases at V and 10 bases at J, leaving 5 bases unmatched. This CDR3 is CASSASQGSPLHF. The CDR3 DNA reads as TGTGCCAGCAGCGCGTCACAGGGGTCACCCCTCCACTTT. The complete variable domain, with remaining parts taken from reference TRBV7-3 and TRBJ1-6, reads GAGVSQTPSNKVTEKGKYVELRCDPISGHTALYWYRQSLGQGPEFLIYFQGTGAADDSGLPNDRFFAVRPEGSVSTLKIQRTERGDSAVYLCASSASQGSPLHFGNGTRLTVT.

The chain joins TRBV7-9 to TRBJ2-2; tentatively, D is TRBD1 (6 bases). Per germline, CDR1 SEHNR and CDR2 FQNEAQ (reference sequence). With 5 bases removed from V and 1 base from J, the gap between germline ends came to 11 bases. The CDR3 runs 15 residues. The CDR3 loop reads CASSPLGQNTGELFF. The CDR3 region has the DNA TGTGCCAGCAGCCCCCTGGGACAGAACACCGGGGAGCTGTTTTTT.

This rearrangement joins TRBV2 to TRBJ1-2; D is uncertain. This CDR3 spans 16 amino acids. Germline values: CDR1 SNHLY, CDR2 FYNNEI. The V end lost 3 bases, the J end lost 6 bases, and 20 bases lay between the germline ends. The CDR3 loop is CASSEASQVPFNGYTF. The CDR3 DNA follows: TGTGCCAGCAGTGAGGCCTCTCAGGTGCCCTTCAATGGCTACACCTTC.

This chain joins TRBV19 and TRBJ2-3; D remains ambiguous. With 3 bases removed from V and 0 bases from J, the gap between germline ends came to 7 bases. CDR3 length: 14 amino acids. From germline, CDR1 is LNHDA and CDR2 SQIVND (reference sequence). The CDR3 loop reads CASSIGISTDTQYF. In DNA form, the CDR3 reads TGTGCCAGTAGTATTGGTATAAGCACAGATACGCAGTATTTT.

DNA of the CDR3: TGTGCCAGCAGTTACTCAGCCAGCGAGCTGTTTTTT. Amino acids: CASSYSASELFF. This rearrangement joins TRBV6-5 to TRBJ2-2; D gene ambiguous. Deletions cut 0 bases from V and 11 bases from J, with 7 bases between. CDR3 length: 12 residues. Germline-derived CDR1 and CDR2 are MNHEY and SVGAGI.

J is TRBJ1-4 and V is TRBV28; 11 nucleotides line up with TRBD1. Germline V gene data show CDR1 as MDHEN and CDR2 as SYDVKM. CDR3 length: 15 residues. V was pared by 6 bases and J by 7 bases, with 7 bases of the junction left unmatched. The DNA for the CDR3 is TGTGCCAGCAGCCTCAGGACAGGGGGCATTGAAAAACTGTTTTTT. This gives the protein CASSLRTGGIEKLFF.

The rearrangement links TRBV6-6 to TRBJ2-5, with D possibly TRBD1 on 8 matching bases. CDR3 size: 14 residues. V dropped 6 bases and J dropped 5 bases, with 16 bases sitting between them. Germline-derived CDR1 and CDR2 are MNHNY and SVGAGI (reference sequence). This chain's CDR3 is CASRTGQGGETQYF. The CDR3 nucleotides are TGTGCCAGCAGGACAGGACAGGGAGGGGAGACCCAGTACTTC.

The chain has TRBV27 and TRBJ2-7; D gene ambiguous. This CDR3 spans 14 amino acids. CDR1 and CDR2 from the germline V gene are MNHEY and SMNVEV (reference sequence). The V end was cut by 6 bases, the J end by 3 bases, with 15 bases between. Here the CDR3 DNA reads TGTGCCAGCAGGCCACTTCTCGGAGACTACGAGCAGTACTTC. Its translation is CASRPLLGDYEQYF.

This sequence joins TRBV3-1 (or the pseudogene TRBV3-2) and TRBJ2-5, with TRBD2 matching over 11 bases. This CDR3 region has 14 residues. Looked up from germline, CDR1 is LGHDT and CDR2 is YNNKEL (reference sequence). After removal of 4 bases from V and 7 bases from J, the junction contained 5 bases not matched to a gene. In DNA form, the CDR3 reads TGTGCCAGCAGCCGGGCTAGCGGGGGGTGGACCCAGTACTTC. This encodes CASSRASGGWTQYF.

The chain carries TRBV28 and TRBJ1-5; D remains ambiguous. Looked up from germline, CDR1 is MDHEN and CDR2 is SYDVKM. This CDR3 is 12 amino acids long. Trimming took off 6 bases at V and 3 bases at J, with 6 bases between the two ends. The CDR3 region is CASRVPNQPQHF. CDR3 coding DNA: TGTGCCAGCAGGGTCCCCAATCAGCCCCAGCATTTT.

The CDR3 DNA sequence: TGTGCCAGCAGCTTAGTGGAGCGAGTAGCTTTCTTT. Encoded protein: CASSLVERVAFF. The chain combines TRBV7-9 with TRBJ1-1; no clear D. V was trimmed by 1 base and J by 10 bases, leaving 10 bases between them. CDR3 length: 12 amino acids. Germline CDR1 reads SEHNR; CDR2 reads FQNEAQ (reference sequence).

The chain employs TRBV19 and TRBJ1-2, with D maybe TRBD1 (5 bases). The germline V gene encodes CDR1 LNHDA and CDR2 SQIVND (reference sequence). Trimming pared 6 bases from V and 7 bases from J, leaving 9 bases between. The CDR3 runs to 11 residues. The DNA for the CDR3 is TGTGCCAGTAGCCCTGGGGCTGGCTACACCTTC. Encoded protein: CASSPGAGYTF.

The chain is built from TRBV27 and TRBJ2-2, with D maybe TRBD1 (6 bases). The CDR3 extends over 14 amino acids. With 6 bases removed from V and 5 bases from J, the gap between germline ends came to 13 bases. CDR1 and CDR2 from the germline V gene are MNHEY and SMNVEV (reference sequence). The CDR3 loop is CASSRQARTGELFF. CDR3 DNA: TGTGCCAGCAGCCGACAGGCCAGAACCGGGGAGCTGTTTTTT.

The V call is TRBV4-1, the J call TRBJ2-1; the match to TRBD2 covers 10 bases. CDR1 is MGHRA and CDR2 is YSYEKL in the germline V gene. This CDR3 comprises 16 residues. Trimming took 6 bases from V and 2 from J; bases not matched to a gene: 7. This CDR3 reads CASSPSGRAPYNEQFF. The CDR3 DNA reads as TGCGCCAGCAGTCCCAGCGGGAGGGCGCCCTACAATGAGCAGTTCTTC.

This clone was seen only once. CDR3 protein: CASIAGEVETQYF. The CDR3 DNA reads as TGTGCCTCTATAGCGGGGGAGGTGGAGACCCAGTACTTC. The V call is TRBV28, the J call TRBJ2-5, with 9 bases fitting TRBD2. The V gene end was trimmed by 11 bases and the J gene end by 5 bases; junction bases not matched to a gene: 9. The CDR3 is made up of 13 amino acids. Germline CDR1 and CDR2: MDHEN and SYDVKM.

The chain links TRBV11-2 to TRBJ1-6; no firm D call. Trimming shortened V by 4 bases and J by 11 bases, and 12 bases separated the two germline ends. This CDR3 spans 13 amino acids. Germline CDR1 is SGHAT and CDR2 is FQNNGV. CDR3 coding DNA: TGTGCCAGCAGCTCGGAACCGGCGCCACCCCTCCACTTT. Protein sequence: CASSSEPAPPLHF.

The rearrangement joins TRBV5-5 to TRBJ2-1, with a weak D call TRBD2 (6 bases). Trimming took 1 base from V and 6 from J, leaving 11 bases between them. The germline CDR1 and CDR2 sequences are SGHKS and YYEKEE (reference sequence). The CDR3 has 14 amino acids. CDR3 region: CASSLTYGGNEQFF. In DNA, the CDR3 is TGTGCCAGCAGCTTGACCTACGGGGGCAATGAGCAGTTCTTC. The complete variable domain, with remaining parts taken from reference TRBV5-5 and TRBJ2-1, reads DAGVTQSPTHLIKTRGQQVTLRCSPISGHKSVSWYQQVLGQGPQFIFQYYEKEERGRGNFPDRFSARQFPNYSSELNVNALLLGDSALYLCASSLTYGGNEQFFGPGTRLTVL.

The chain carries TRBV5-6 and TRBJ1-1; D not resolved. The germline V gene encodes CDR1 SGHDT and CDR2 YYEEEE. V dropped 2 bases and J dropped 2 bases, with 13 bases sitting between them. This CDR3 spans 15 amino acids. CDR3 nucleotide sequence: TGTGCCAGCAGCTTTAACATTAGAGCTAACACTGAAGCTTTCTTT. Translating it yields CASSFNIRANTEAFF.

This rearrangement joins TRBV11-2 to TRBJ1-1; D possibly corresponds to TRBD1 (6 bases). The CDR3 loop spans 15 amino acids. In germline, CDR1 is SGHAT, CDR2 FQNNGV. With 4 bases removed from V and 2 bases from J, the gap between germline ends came to 14 bases. This CDR3 is CASSSTGRGNTEAFF. CDR3 nucleotide sequence: TGTGCCAGCAGCTCCACCGGCAGGGGCAACACTGAAGCTTTCTTT. The entire variable domain, with the rest obtained from reference TRBV11-2 and TRBJ1-1, is as follows: EAGVAQSPRYKIIEKRQSVAFWCNPISGHATLYWYQQILGQGPKLLIQFQNNGVVDDSQLPKDRFSAERLKGVDSTLKIQPAKLEDSAVYLCASSSTGRGNTEAFFGQGTRLTVV.

Points on this clone: The sample contains more than one DNA sequence encoding this CDR3. The chain combines TRBV7-2 with TRBJ2-7; 9 bases fit TRBD1. The CDR3 contains 14 residues. V shed 4 bases and J 2 bases; nucleotides not matched to a gene: 3. The germline gives CDR1 SGHTA, CDR2 FQGNSA. CDR3 sequence: CASSSGQGAYEQYF. The CDR3 nucleotides are TGTGCCAGCAGCTCGGGACAGGGCGCCTACGAGCAGTACTTC.

J is TRBJ2-2 and V is TRBV11-2; 12 bases line up with TRBD2. The CDR3 runs to 16 residues. The junction had 6 bases not matched to a gene; V was cut back by 5 bases and J by 5 bases. From germline, CDR1 is SGHAT and CDR2 FQNNGV. The CDR3 sequence is CASSPYGLAGTGELFF. The CDR3 DNA follows: TGTGCCAGCAGCCCCTACGGACTAGCGGGGACCGGGGAGCTGTTTTTT. The variable domain in full, completed from reference TRBV11-2 and TRBJ2-2, reads EAGVAQSPRYKIIEKRQSVAFWCNPISGHATLYWYQQILGQGPKLLIQFQNNGVVDDSQLPKDRFSAERLKGVDSTLKIQPAKLEDSAVYLCASSPYGLAGTGELFFGEGSRLTVL.

The gene calls are TRBV2 and TRBJ1-1; D gene uncertain. The germline V gene encodes CDR1 SNHLY and CDR2 FYNNEI. The CDR3 length is 11 residues. V was pared by 7 bases and J by 1 base, with 4 bases between. The CDR3 region has the DNA TGTGCCAGCAACTCGAACACTGAAGCTTTCTTT. Residues: CASNSNTEAFF. The complete variable domain, with remaining parts taken from reference TRBV2 and TRBJ1-1, reads EPEVTQTPSHQVTQMGQEVILRCVPISNHLYFYWYRQILGQKVEFLVSFYNNEISEKSEIFDDQFSVERPDGSNFTLKIRSTKLEDSAMYFCASNSNTEAFFGQGTRLTVV.

This sequence joins TRBV6-5 and TRBJ2-7; D not resolved. In germline, CDR1 is MNHEY, CDR2 SVGAGI. This CDR3 has 14 amino acids. Trimming pared 5 bases from V and 1 base from J, leaving 12 bases between. Here the CDR3 reads CASSPGGASYEQYF. The CDR3 DNA sequence: TGTGCCAGCAGTCCCGGTGGAGCTTCCTACGAGCAGTACTTC.

The chain carries TRBV27 and TRBJ1-6; D ambiguous. This CDR3 spans 15 amino acids. Germline loops: CDR1 MNHEY, CDR2 SMNVEV (reference sequence). V dropped 10 bases and J dropped 2 bases, with 15 bases sitting between them. The CDR3 DNA is TGTGCCACTTTGGCCGTAGGGACCTATAATTCACCCCTCCACTTT. It specifies CATLAVGTYNSPLHF.

This chain links TRBV9 with TRBJ2-7, with D hard to call. The CDR3 contains 13 residues. V lost 3 bases, J lost 5 bases, and 12 bases lay in between. The germline CDR1 and CDR2 sequences are SGDLS and YYNGEE. CDR3 loop: CASSARGRDEQYF. The CDR3, as DNA: TGTGCCAGCAGCGCCAGAGGACGGGACGAGCAGTACTTC.

This rearrangement joins TRBV11-3 to TRBJ1-6; D uncertain. The CDR3 spans 13 residues. V was shortened by 5 bases and J by 7 bases, with 9 bases between the two germline ends. From germline, CDR1 is SGHNT and CDR2 YENEEA. Here the CDR3 DNA reads TGTGCCAGCAGCACCCGGATAAATTCACCCCTCCACTTT. Its protein is CASSTRINSPLHF. The full variable domain, its missing parts supplied by reference TRBV11-3 and TRBJ1-6, is EAGVVQSPRYKIIEKKQPVAFWCNPISGHNTLYWYLQNLGQGPELLIRYENEEAVDDSQLPKDRFSAERLKGVDSTLKIQPAELGDSAVYLCASSTRINSPLHFGNGTRLTVT.

The rearrangement joins TRBV9 to TRBJ2-5; 7 bases align to TRBD1. Germline assignment: CDR1 SGDLS and CDR2 YYNGEE. V shed 3 bases and J 3 bases; nucleotides not matched to a gene: 5. The CDR3 has 14 amino acids. The CDR3: CASSALGQEETQYF. CDR3 bases: TGTGCCAGCAGCGCCCTAGGACAGGAAGAGACCCAGTACTTC.

V is TRBV5-1 and J is TRBJ2-1; D ambiguous. From germline, CDR1 is SGHRS and CDR2 YFSETQ. Trimming shortened V by 1 base and J by 4 bases, and 12 bases separated the two germline ends. The CDR3 sequence is 15 residues long. This CDR3 reads CASSLQTARYNEQFF. The CDR3 DNA is TGCGCCAGCAGCTTGCAAACGGCCAGATACAATGAGCAGTTCTTC.

The gene calls are TRBV28 and TRBJ2-1; D ambiguous. The CDR3 is 18 amino acids. The germline V gene has CDR1 MDHEN and CDR2 SYDVKM. The V gene lost 5 bases and the J gene lost 0 bases, with 20 bases spanning the gap. Here the CDR3 DNA reads TGTGCCAGCAGTCCTCATCGGGCCCGAAAGAGCTCCTACAATGAGCAGTTCTTC. Protein product: CASSPHRARKSSYNEQFF.

The chain carries TRBV6-7 and TRBJ1-3; tentatively, D is TRBD1 (6 bases). TRBV6-7 is classed as an ORF, of uncertain function. Deletions cut 7 bases from V and 0 bases from J, with 22 bases between. The CDR3 is 18 amino acids. The CDR3 DNA reads as TGTGCCAGCAAATACCGGGACATACGATTTCTCTCTGGAAACACCATATATTTT. Translating gives CASKYRDIRFLSGNTIYF.

The chain couples TRBV11-2 to TRBJ2-3; the match to TRBD2 covers 7 bases. This CDR3 is 15 amino acids long. In germline, CDR1 is SGHAT, CDR2 FQNNGV. V was pared by 5 bases and J by 3 bases, with 8 bases of the junction left unmatched. This chain's CDR3 is CASSLVGLETDTQYF. CDR3 bases: TGTGCCAGCAGCCTAGTCGGACTAGAAACAGATACGCAGTATTTT.